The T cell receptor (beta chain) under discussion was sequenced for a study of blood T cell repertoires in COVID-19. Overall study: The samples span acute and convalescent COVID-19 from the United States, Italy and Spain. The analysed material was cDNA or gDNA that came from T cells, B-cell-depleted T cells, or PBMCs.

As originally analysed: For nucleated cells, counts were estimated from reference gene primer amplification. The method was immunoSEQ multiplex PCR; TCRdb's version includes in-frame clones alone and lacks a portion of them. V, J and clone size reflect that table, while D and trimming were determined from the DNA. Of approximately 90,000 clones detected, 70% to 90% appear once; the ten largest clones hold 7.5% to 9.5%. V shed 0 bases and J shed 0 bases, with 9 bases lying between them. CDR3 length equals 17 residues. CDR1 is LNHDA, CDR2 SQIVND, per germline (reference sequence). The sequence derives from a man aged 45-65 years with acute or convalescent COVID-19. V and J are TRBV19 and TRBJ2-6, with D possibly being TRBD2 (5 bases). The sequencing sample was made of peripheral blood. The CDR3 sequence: CASSIEFRGSGANVLTF. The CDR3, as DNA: TGTGCCAGTAGTATAGAGTTTCGGGGCTCTGGGGCCAACGTCCTGACTTTC. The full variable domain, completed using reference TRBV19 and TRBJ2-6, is DGGITQSPKYLFRKEGQNVTLSCEQNLNHDAMYWYRQDPGQGLRLIYYSQIVNDFQKGDIAEGYSVSREKKESFPLTVTSAQKNPTAFYLCASSIEFRGSGANVLTFGAGSRLTVL.